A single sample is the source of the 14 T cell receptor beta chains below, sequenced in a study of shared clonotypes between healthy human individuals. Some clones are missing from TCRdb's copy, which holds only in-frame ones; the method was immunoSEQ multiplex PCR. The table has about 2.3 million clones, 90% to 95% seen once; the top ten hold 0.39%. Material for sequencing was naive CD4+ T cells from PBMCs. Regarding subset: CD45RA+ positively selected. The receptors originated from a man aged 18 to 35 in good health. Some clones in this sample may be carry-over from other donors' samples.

CDR3 in amino acids: CASSVGGSGTQETQYF. The DNA of the CDR3 is TGTGCCAGCAGCGTAGGTGGTAGCGGAACACAAGAGACCCAGTACTTC. The chain is built from TRBV9 and TRBJ2-5; D may be TRBD2 (6 bases). Germline V gene data show CDR1 as SGDLS and CDR2 as YYNGEE. Trimming cost V 0 bases and J 2 bases, with 14 bases left between them. The CDR3 is made up of 16 amino acids.

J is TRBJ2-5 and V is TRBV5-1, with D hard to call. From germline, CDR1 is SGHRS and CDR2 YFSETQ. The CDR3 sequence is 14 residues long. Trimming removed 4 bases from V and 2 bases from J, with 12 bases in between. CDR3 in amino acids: CASSGGTPQETQYF. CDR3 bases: TGCGCCAGCAGCGGTGGTACACCACAAGAGACCCAGTACTTC.

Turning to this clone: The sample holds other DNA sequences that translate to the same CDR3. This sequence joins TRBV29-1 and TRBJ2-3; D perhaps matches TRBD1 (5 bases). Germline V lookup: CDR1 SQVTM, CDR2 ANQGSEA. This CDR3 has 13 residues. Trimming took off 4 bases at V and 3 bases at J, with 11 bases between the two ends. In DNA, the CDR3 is TGCAGCGTTGCGGGCAGGGCTACAGATACGCAGTATTTT. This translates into CSVAGRATDTQYF.

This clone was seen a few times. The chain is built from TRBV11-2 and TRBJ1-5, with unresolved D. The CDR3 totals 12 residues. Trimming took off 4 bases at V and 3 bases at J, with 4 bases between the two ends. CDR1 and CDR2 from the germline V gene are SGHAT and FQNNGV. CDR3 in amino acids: CASSSNNQPQHF. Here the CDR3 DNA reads TGTGCCAGCAGCTCCAACAATCAGCCCCAGCATTTT.

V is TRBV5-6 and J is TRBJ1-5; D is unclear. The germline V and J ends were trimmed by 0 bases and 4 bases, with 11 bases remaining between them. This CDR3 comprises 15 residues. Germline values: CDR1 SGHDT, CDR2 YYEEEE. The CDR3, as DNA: TGTGCCAGCAGCTTGGCCTCAGGCCCAAATCAGCCCCAGCATTTT. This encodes CASSLASGPNQPQHF.

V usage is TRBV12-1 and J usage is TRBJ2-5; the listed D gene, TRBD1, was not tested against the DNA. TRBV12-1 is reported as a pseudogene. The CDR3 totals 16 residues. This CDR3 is CASSRQGKKDQETQYF. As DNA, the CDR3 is TGTGCCAGCAGCCGACAGGGAAAGAAGGACCAAGAGACCCAGTACTTC.

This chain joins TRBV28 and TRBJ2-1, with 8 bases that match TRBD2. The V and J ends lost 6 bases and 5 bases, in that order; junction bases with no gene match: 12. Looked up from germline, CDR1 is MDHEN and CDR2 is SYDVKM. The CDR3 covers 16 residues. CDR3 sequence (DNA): TGTGCCAGCAGCCGAGGTGGGGTAGCGGGAAACAATGAGCAGTTCTTC. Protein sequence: CASSRGGVAGNNEQFF.

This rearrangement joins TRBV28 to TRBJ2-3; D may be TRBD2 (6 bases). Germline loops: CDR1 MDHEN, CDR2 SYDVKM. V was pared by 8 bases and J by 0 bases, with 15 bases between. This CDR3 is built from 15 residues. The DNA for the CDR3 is TGTGCCAGCGGCGGGGTAGCGGCTAGCACAGATACGCAGTATTTT. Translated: CASGGVAASTDTQYF. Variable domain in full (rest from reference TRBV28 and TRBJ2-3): DVKVTQSSRYLVKRTGEKVFLECVQDMDHENMFWYRQDPGLGLRLIYFSYDVKMKEKGDIPEGYSVSREKKERFSLILESASTNQTSMYLCASGGVAASTDTQYFGPGTRLTVL.

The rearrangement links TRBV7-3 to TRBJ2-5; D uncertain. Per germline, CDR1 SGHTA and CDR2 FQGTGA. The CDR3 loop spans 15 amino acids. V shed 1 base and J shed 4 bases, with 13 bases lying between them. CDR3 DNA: TGTGCCAGCAGCTTAAAAGGCGGCGGAAGAGAGACCCAGTACTTC. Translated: CASSLKGGGRETQYF.

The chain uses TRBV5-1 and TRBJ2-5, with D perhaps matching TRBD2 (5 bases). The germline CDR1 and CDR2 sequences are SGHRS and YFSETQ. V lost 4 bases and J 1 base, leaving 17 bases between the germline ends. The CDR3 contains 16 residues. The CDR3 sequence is CASSVPGYTIQETQYF. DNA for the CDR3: TGCGCCAGCAGCGTACCGGGATATACAATCCAAGAGACCCAGTACTTC.

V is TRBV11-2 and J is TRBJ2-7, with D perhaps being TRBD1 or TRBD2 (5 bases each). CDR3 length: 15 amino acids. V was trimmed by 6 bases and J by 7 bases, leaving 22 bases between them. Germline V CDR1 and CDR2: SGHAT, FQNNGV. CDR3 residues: CASSFRRGSIYEQYF. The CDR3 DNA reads TGTGCCAGCAGTTTCCGCCGGGGCAGCATTTATGAGCAGTACTTC.

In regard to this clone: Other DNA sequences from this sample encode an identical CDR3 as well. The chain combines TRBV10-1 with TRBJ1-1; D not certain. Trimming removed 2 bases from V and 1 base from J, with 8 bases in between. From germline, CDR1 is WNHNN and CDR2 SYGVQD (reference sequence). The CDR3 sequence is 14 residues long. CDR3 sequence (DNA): TGCGCCAGCAGTGAGAGTGCAGGGAACACTGAAGCTTTCTTT. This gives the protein CASSESAGNTEAFF.

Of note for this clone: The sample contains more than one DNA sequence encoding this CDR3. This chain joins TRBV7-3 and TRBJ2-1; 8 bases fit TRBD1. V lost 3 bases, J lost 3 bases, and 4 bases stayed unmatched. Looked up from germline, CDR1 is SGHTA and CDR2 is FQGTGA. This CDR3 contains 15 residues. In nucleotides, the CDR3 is TGTGCCAGCAGCTTGCAACAGGGGGACTACAATGAGCAGTTCTTC. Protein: CASSLQQGDYNEQFF.

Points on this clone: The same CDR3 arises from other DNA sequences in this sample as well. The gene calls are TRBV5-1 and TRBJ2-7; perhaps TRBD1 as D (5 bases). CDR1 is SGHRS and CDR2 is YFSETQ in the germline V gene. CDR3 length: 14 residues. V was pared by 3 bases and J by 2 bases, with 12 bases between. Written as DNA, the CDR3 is TGCGCCAGCAGCTATTCAGGGCCTCCCTACGAGCAGTACTTC. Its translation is CASSYSGPPYEQYF.